This paragraph covers one T cell receptor beta chain sequence. Its antigen is not yet known. No base quality values were provided; no much bigger clone lies one nucleotide off. This specimen belongs to a study of technical replicates of blood from a few donors (dated by TCRdb to 2016 to 2017). Its CDR3 holds 17 amino acids, cysteine through phenylalanine. Only the CDR3 part of the read is kept: 51 bases, read in frame from the first base. The germline V gene gives CDR1 as KGHSH and CDR2 as LQKENI. The germline V end is reduced by 2 bases and the J end by 0 bases; junction bases left unmatched: 7. Library preparation employed the immunoSEQ multiplex PCR assay. The source is immuneACCESS, and TCRdb retained only in-frame sequences with V and J called. Part of the clones is not carried over; for the studies checked, unresolved V genes explain less than half of this, and the remainder is unexplained. Within this sample are roughly 66,000 clones, with around 88% of them counted one time only. The ten most abundant clones make up approximately 5% of the sample.

The sample was PBMCs. The chain is assembled from TRBV18 and TRBJ2-1, with 7 bases matching TRBD2. The TCR comes from a human donor in good health. Some clones in this sample may be carry-over from other donors' samples. The CDR3 is CASSPMITSDSYNEQFF. Read as DNA, the sequence is TGTGCCAGCTCACCAATGATAACTAGCGACTCCTACAATGAGCAGTTCTTC. The full variable domain, with segments outside the CDR3 supplied by the reference TRBV18 and TRBJ2-1 proteins, appears as NAGVMQNPRHLVRRRGQEARLRCSPMKGHSHVYWYRQLPEEGLKFMVYLQKENIIDESGMPKERFSAEFPKEGPSILRIQQVVRGDSAAYFCASSPMITSDSYNEQFFGPGTRLTVL.